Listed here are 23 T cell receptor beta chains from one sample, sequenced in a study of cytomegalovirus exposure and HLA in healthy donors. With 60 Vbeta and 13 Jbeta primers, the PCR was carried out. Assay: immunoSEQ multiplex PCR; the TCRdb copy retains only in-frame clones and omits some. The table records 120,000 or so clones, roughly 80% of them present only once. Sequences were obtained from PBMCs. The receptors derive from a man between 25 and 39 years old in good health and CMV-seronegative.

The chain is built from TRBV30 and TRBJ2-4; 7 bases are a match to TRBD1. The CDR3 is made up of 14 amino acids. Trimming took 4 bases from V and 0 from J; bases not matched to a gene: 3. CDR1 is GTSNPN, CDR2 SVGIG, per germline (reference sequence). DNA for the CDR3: TGTGCCTGGACTCAGGGGGTAGCCAAAAACATTCAGTACTTC. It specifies CAWTQGVAKNIQYF.

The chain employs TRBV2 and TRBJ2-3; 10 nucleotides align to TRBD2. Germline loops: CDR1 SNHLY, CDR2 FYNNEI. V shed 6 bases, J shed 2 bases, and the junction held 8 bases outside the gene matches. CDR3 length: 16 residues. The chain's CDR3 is CASSPPSGGATDTQYF. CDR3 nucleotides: TGTGCCAGCAGCCCCCCCAGCGGGGGGGCCACAGATACGCAGTATTTT.

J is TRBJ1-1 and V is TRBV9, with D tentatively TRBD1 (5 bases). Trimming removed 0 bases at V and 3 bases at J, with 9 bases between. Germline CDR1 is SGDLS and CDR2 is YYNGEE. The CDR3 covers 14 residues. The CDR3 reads CASSVAGADTEAFF. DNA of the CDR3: TGTGCCAGCAGCGTAGCTGGGGCGGACACTGAAGCTTTCTTT. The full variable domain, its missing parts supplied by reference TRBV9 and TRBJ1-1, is DSGVTQTPKHLITATGQRVTLRCSPRSGDLSVYWYQQSLDQGLQFLIQYYNGEERAKGNILERFSAQQFPDLHSELNLSSLELGDSALYFCASSVAGADTEAFFGQGTRLTVV.

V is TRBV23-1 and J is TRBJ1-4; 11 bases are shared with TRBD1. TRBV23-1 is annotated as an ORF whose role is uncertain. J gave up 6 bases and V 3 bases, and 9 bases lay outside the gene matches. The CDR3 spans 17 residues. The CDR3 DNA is TGCGCCAGCAGTCATTCGAGGACAGGGGGCGGCGATGAAAAACTGTTTTTT. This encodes CASSHSRTGGGDEKLFF.

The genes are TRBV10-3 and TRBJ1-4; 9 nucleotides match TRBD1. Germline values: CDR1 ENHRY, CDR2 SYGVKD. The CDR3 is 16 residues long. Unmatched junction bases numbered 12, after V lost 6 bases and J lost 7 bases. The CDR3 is CAISGTGRGGGEKLFF. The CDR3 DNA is TGTGCCATCAGCGGGACAGGGAGAGGGGGTGGTGAAAAACTGTTTTTT.

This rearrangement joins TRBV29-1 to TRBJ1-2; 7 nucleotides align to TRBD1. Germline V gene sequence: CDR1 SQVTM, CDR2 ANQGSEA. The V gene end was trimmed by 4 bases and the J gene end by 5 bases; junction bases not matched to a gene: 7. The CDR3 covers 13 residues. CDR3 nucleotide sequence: TGCAGCGTTGTGGGACAGAGTGCATATGGCTACACCTTC. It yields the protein CSVVGQSAYGYTF.

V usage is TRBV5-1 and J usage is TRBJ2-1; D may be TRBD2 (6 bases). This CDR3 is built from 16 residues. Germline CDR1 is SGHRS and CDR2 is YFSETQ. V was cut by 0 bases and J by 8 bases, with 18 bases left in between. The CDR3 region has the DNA TGCGCCAGCAGCTTGGGGTTAGCGGAGGATCTGGATGAGCAGTTCTTC. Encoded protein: CASSLGLAEDLDEQFF.

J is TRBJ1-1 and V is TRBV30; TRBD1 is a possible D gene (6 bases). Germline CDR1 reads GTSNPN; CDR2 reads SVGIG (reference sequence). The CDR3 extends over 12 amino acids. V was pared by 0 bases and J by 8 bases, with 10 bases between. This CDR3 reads CAWSVATGEAFF. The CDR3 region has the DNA TGTGCCTGGAGTGTTGCCACAGGGGAAGCTTTCTTT.

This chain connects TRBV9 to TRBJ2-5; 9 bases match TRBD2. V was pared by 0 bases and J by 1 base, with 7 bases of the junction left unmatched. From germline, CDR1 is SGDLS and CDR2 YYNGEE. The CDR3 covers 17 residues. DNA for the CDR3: TGTGCCAGCAGCGTAGATCTAAGCGGGGGGACCCAAGAGACCCAGTACTTC. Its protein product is CASSVDLSGGTQETQYF.

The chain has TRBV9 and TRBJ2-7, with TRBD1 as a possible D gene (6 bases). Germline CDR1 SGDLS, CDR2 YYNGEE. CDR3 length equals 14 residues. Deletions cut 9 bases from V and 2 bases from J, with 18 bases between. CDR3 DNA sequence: TGTGCCAAGCCGGAGGCTGGGACAACCTACGAGCAGTACTTC. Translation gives CAKPEAGTTYEQYF.

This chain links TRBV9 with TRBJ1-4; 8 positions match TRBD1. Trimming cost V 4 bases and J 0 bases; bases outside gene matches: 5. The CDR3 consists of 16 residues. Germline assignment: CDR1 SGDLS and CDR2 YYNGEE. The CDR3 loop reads CASSPRQGTTNEKLFF. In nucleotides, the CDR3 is TGTGCCAGCAGCCCCCGACAGGGGACAACTAATGAAAAACTGTTTTTT.

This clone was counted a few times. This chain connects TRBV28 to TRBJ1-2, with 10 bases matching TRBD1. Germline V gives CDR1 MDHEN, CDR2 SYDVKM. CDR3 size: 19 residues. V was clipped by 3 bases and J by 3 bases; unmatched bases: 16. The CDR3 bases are TGTGCCAGCAGTTTTCCCCCCCCGGCCGGGGACAGGGGTGACTATGGCTACACCTTC. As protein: CASSFPPPAGDRGDYGYTF.

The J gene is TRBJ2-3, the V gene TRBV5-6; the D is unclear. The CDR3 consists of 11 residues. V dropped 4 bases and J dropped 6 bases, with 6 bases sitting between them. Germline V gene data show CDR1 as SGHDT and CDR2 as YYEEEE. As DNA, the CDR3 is TGTGCCAGCAGCCGGCGGGATACGCAGTATTTT. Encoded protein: CASSRRDTQYF.

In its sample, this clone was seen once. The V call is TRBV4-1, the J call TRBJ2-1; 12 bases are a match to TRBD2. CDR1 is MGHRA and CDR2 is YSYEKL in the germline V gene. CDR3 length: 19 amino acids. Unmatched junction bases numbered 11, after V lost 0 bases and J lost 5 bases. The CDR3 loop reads CASSQELSSGRGGDNEQFF. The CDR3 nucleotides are TGCGCCAGCAGCCAAGAATTGTCTAGCGGGAGGGGAGGGGACAATGAGCAGTTCTTC.

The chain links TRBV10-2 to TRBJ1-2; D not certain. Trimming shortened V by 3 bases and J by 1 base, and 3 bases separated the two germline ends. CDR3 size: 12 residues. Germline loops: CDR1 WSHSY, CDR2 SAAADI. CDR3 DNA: TGCGCCAGCAGTGACAATAACTATGGCTACACCTTC. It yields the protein CASSDNNYGYTF.

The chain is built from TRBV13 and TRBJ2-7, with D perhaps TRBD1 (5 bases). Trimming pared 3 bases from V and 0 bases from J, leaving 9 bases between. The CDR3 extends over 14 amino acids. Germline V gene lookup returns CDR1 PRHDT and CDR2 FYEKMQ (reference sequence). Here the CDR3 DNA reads TGTGCCAGCAGCTTGGAAGGGGACTCCTACGAGCAGTACTTC. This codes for CASSLEGDSYEQYF.

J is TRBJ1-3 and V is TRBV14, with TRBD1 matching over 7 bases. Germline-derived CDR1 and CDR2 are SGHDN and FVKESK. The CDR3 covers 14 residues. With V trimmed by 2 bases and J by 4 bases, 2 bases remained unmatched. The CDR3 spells CASSQTGEGNTIYF. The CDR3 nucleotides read TGTGCCAGCAGCCAAACAGGGGAAGGAAACACCATATATTTT.

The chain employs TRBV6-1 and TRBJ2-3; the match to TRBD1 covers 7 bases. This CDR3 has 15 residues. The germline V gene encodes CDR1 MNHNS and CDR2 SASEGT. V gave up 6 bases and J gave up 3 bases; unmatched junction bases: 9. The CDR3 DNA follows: TGTGCCAGCAGGTTAGACAGGGTAGCAACAGATACGCAGTATTTT. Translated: CASRLDRVATDTQYF.

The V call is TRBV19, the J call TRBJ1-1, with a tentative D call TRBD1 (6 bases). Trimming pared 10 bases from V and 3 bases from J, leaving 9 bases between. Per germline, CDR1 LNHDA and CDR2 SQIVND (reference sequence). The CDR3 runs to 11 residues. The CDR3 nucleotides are TGTGCCACATCAGGGGACACTGAAGCTTTCTTT. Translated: CATSGDTEAFF.

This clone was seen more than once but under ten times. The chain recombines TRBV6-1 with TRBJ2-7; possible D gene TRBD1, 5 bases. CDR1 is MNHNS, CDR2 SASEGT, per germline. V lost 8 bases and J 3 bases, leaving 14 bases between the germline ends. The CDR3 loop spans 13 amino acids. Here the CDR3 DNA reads TGTGCCAGCGGGGCAGGTGACTTCTACGAGCAGTACTTC. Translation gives CASGAGDFYEQYF.

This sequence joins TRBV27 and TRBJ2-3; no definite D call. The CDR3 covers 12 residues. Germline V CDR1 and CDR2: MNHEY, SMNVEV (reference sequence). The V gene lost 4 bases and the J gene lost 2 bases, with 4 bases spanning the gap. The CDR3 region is CASSSNTDTQYF. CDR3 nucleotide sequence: TGTGCCAGCAGTTCCAACACAGATACGCAGTATTTT.

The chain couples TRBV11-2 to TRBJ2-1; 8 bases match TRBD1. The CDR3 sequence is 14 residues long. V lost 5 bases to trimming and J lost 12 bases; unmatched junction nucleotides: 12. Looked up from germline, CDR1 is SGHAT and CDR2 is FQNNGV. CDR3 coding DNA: TGTGCCAGCAGCCGGGGCCAGGGGGCGATCGTGCAGTTCTTC. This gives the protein CASSRGQGAIVQFF.

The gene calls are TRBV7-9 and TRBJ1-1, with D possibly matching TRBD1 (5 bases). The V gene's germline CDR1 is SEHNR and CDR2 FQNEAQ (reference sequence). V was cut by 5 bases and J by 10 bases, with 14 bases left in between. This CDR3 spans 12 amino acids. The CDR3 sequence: CASSQDQGVAFF. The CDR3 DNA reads TGTGCCAGCAGCCAAGACCAGGGTGTAGCTTTCTTT.